A single T cell receptor beta chain is shown here with its context. Its specificity is not known. This entry belongs to a study of identical twins. Study results and limitations: The abundant beta clonotypes from cord blood had fewer insertions, and memory repertoires had none of this.

Each CDR3 protein gets one entry after TCRdb re-called the 5' RACE reads with MiXCR. The table records 400,000 to 600,000 distinct CDR3 sequences, 20% to 25% of them present only once. CDR3 size: 15 residues. Per the germline V gene, CDR1 is LGHDT and CDR2 is YNNKEL (reference sequence). Trimming took off 0 bases at V and 12 bases at J, with 20 bases between the two ends. These data were also filed under a second study, of yellow fever vaccine responses in identical twins.

Sequencing input: CD4+ T cells sorted from blood. The clonotype comes from a young woman in good health. This chain joins TRBV3-1 and TRBJ1-2; no clear D. The CDR3: CASSQDPQRPVSHTF. The CDR3 nucleotides read TGTGCCAGCAGCCAAGACCCCCAGCGGCCTGTTAGCCACACCTTC.